A selection of T cell receptor beta chains follows, all from one sample in a study of shared clonotypes between healthy human individuals. Sequencing was performed with immunoSEQ multiplex PCR; in TCRdb, only in-frame clones are kept and a portion is missing. The data contain some 1.5 million clones, nearly 99% of them seen just once; the ten biggest clones take up less than 0.55%. Sequenced sample: naive CD4+ T cells sorted from blood. The receptors were gathered from a man between 25 and 39 years old in good health. Each CDR3 is given without its conserved first and last residue. The size entry is marked missing in some rows and otherwise reads once, few, many or a size class.

>TRBV6-5|once|TRBJ2-7
ASSYRLAGVPHEQY
>TRBV5-1|.|TRBJ2-3
ASRLYAVSSTDTQY
>TRBV25-1|.|TRBJ2-6
ASSRTGVLSGANVLT
>TRBV9|.|TRBJ2-2
ASSVERGGSLRNTGELF
>TRBV7-9|.|TRBJ2-3
ASSFSRGGDTQY
>TRBV28|.|TRBJ2-7
ASSFGSPRSYEQY
>TRBV5-1|.|TRBJ1-3
ASSLGSTVGNTIY
>TRBV7-6|.|TRBJ2-1
ASSPPAGNYFSYNEQF
>TRBV19|.|TRBJ2-7
ASSIGYRASYEQY
>TRBV5-1|.|TRBJ1-2
ASSLAGVSNYGYT
>TRBV5-6|.|TRBJ2-1
ASSLEWSWDEQF
>TRBV30|.|TRBJ2-7
AWSPRDRANQY
>TRBV18|.|TRBJ2-3
ASSPLSTDTQY
>TRBV7-3|.|TRBJ2-1
ASSLTPGASGRNEQF
>TRBV9|.|TRBJ2-1
ASSASGPPVEQF
>TRBV7-3|.|TRBJ2-4
ASSPGGMAKNIQY
>TRBV7-9|.|TRBJ1-6
ASSQRDRENSPLH
>TRBV7-2|.|TRBJ2-7
ASSLVSSGASSYEQY
>TRBV28|.|TRBJ1-2
ASSERGVGYT
>TRBV6-6|once|TRBJ2-2
ASSLTGELF
>TRBV28|.|TRBJ2-7
ASSLWREYYEQY
>TRBV5-1|.|TRBJ2-3
ASSLGQGGSTDTQY
>TRBV7-2|.|TRBJ2-1
ASSLKTSGSYEQF
>TRBV10-1|.|TRBJ2-2
ASSQGISGELF
>TRBV10-3|.|TRBJ2-1
AISEGGRVDNEQF
>TRBV18|.|TRBJ1-2
ASSPLDSYGYT
>TRBV5-1|.|TRBJ2-3
ASSLAFTDTQY
>TRBV18|once|TRBJ2-7
ASSPGGEGSEQY